This record looks at one T cell receptor beta chain sequence and its context. Its specificity is unknown. This entry belongs to a study of T cell repertoires in cytomegalovirus infection. Looking at the study overall: The public TCR beta signatures pointed to both CMV infection and matching HLA type.

Study results and limitations: Cumulative frequency of public TCR beta families picked out carriers of CMV plus the relevant HLA. The study found HLA-C-restricted CMV-specific TCR beta clonotypes dominating the ex vivo response.

V was shortened by 4 bases and J by 2 bases, with 0 bases between the two germline ends. The CDR3 contains 10 residues. Germline V gives CDR1 SQVTM, CDR2 ANQGSEA. TCRdb called the reads again in MiXCR, with one record for every CDR3 protein. This sample has around 530,000 distinct CDR3 sequences; around a quarter occur once, and the top ten carry over 10%. Source material: PBMCs. The rearrangement uses TRBV29-1 and TRBJ1-3; no clear D gene. The sequence was obtained from a human donor in good health (CMV status not recorded). Some clones in this sample may be carry-over from other donors' samples. The CDR3: CSVAGNTIYF. In nucleotides, the CDR3 is TGCAGCGTTGCTGGAAACACCATATATTTT. Based on the CDR3 plus reference TRBV29-1 and TRBJ1-3, the full variable domain is SAVISQKPSRDICQRGTSLTIQCQVDSQVTMMFWYRQQPGQSLTLIATANQGSEATYESGFVIDKFPISRPNLTFSTLTVSNMSPEDSSIYLCSVAGNTIYFGEGSWLTVV.